This TCR beta chain is drawn from a study of spatial heterogeneity in lung cancer. A single record per CDR3 protein comes from TCRdb applying MiXCR to the 5' RACE reads. The sample lists 20,000 to 30,000 distinct CDR3 sequences; over 7.5% were seen once. Trimming pared 8 bases from V and 0 bases from J, leaving 5 bases between. CDR3 size: 11 residues. Germline V gives CDR1 SNHLY, CDR2 FYNNEI. Time point in this sample: blood at routine non-recurrence follow-up after resection. Frozen PBMC, nontumor lung or tumor provided whole RNA, which was sequenced unsorted. This clonotype appeared many times. Sequenced material: PBMCs, taken at follow-up. This chain joins TRBV2 and TRBJ2-7, with D unresolved. This receptor was obtained from a male donor with early-stage non-small cell lung cancer. The CDR3 sequence is CASHYSYEQYF. The CDR3 DNA is TGTGCCAGCCACTACTCCTACGAGCAGTACTTC.